This is a list of T cell receptor beta chains from one sample in a study of tumor T cells in aggressive B-cell lymphoma. The assay was immunoSEQ multiplex PCR, and TCRdb's table has in-frame clones only and misses some. The repertoire includes under 3,500 clones, around nine tenths of them detected once, and about 7.2% sits in the top ten. Sequencing input: tumor tissue. Receptor source: an adult with diffuse large B cell lymphoma. Each CDR3 is given with its conserved first and last residue. The order of the fields is V gene, D gene, J gene, clone size, CDR3 length, CDR3 protein, CDR3 DNA. D genes are given only for firm matches. Some rows have no size entry. The others give once, few or many, or a class for an expanded clone.

TRBV27	TRBD2	TRBJ2-5	once	13	CASRASGREAQYF	TGTGCCAGCCGGGCCTCGGGGAGGGAGGCCCAGTACTTC
TRBV19	NA	TRBJ1-5	NA	14	CASSRQVPNQPQHF	TGTGCCAGTAGTAGACAGGTCCCCAATCAGCCCCAGCATTTT
TRBV7-2	NA	TRBJ1-1	NA	15	CASSPRASRDTEAFF	TGTGCCAGCAGCCCCCGTGCCTCCCGGGACACTGAAGCTTTCTTT
TRBV9	NA	TRBJ2-5	NA	14	CASSVGAYQETQYF	TGTGCCAGCAGCGTAGGGGCATACCAAGAGACCCAGTACTTC
TRBV7-3	NA	TRBJ1-1	NA	12	CASSPGFTEAFF	TGTGCTAGCAGCCCAGGGTTCACTGAAGCTTTCTTT
TRBV9	NA	TRBJ2-5	NA	16	CASSWGTHSTQETQYF	TGTGCCAGCAGCTGGGGGACACATAGTACCCAAGAGACCCAGTACTTC
TRBV30	NA	TRBJ2-3	NA	15	CAWSVGAVYTDTQYF	TGTGCCTGGAGCGTAGGGGCGGTTTACACAGATACGCAGTATTTT
TRBV6-1	TRBD1	TRBJ1-5	NA	12	CASSESRGAQHF	TGTGCCAGCAGTGAGTCCAGGGGGGCCCAGCATTTT
TRBV7-3	TRBD2	TRBJ2-2	NA	16	CASSFSGRAGIGELFF	TGTGCCAGCAGCTTTAGCGGGAGGGCCGGTATCGGGGAGCTGTTTTTT
TRBV5-1	TRBD2	TRBJ2-3	NA	14	CASSYGLAGDTQYF	TGCGCCAGCAGCTATGGACTAGCGGGAGATACGCAGTATTTT
TRBV5-1	NA	TRBJ2-7	NA	13	CASSLDRTYEQYF	TGCGCCAGCAGCTTAGACAGAACCTACGAGCAGTACTTC
TRBV19	NA	TRBJ2-5	NA	14	CASSDDSPRETQYF	TGTGCCAGTAGTGATGACAGCCCGAGGGAGACCCAGTACTTC
TRBV4-1	NA	TRBJ1-3	NA	16	CASSHPRVLDGNTIYF	TGCGCCAGCAGCCATCCACGGGTACTCGACGGAAACACCATATATTTT
TRBV9	NA	TRBJ1-2	NA	17	CASSKLYSQGVSYGYTF	TGTGCCAGCAGCAAACTTTATTCACAGGGAGTCAGCTATGGCTACACCTTC
TRBV11-2	NA	TRBJ2-1	NA	14	CASRPGQRYNEQFF	TGTGCCAGCAGACCCGGACAGAGATACAATGAGCAATTCTTC
TRBV11-3	NA	TRBJ2-3	NA	13	CASSTFSQDTQYF	TGTGCCAGCAGCACCTTTAGTCAAGATACGCAGTATTTT
TRBV29-1	TRBD1	TRBJ2-2	few	16	CSVGTGGKMNTGELFF	TGCAGCGTCGGGACAGGGGGCAAGATGAACACCGGGGAGCTGTTTTTT
TRBV9	NA	TRBJ1-6	NA	13	CASSVTGHSPLHF	TGTGCCAGCAGCGTCACAGGGCATTCACCCCTCCACTTT
TRBV7-9	NA	TRBJ1-2	once	14	CASSPRGGNYGYTF	TGTGCCAGCAGCCCTCGCGGGGGTAACTATGGCTACACCTTC
TRBV9	NA	TRBJ2-1	NA	15	CASSPTGSGYNEQFF	TGTGCCAGCAGCCCCACTGGCAGCGGATACAATGAGCAGTTCTTC
TRBV13	NA	TRBJ2-1	NA	13	CASSLQDSNEQFF	TGTGCCAGCAGCTTACAGGATTCCAATGAGCAGTTCTTC
TRBV7-2	TRBD2	TRBJ2-7	NA	14	CASSFREGSYEQYF	TGTGCCAGCAGCTTCAGGGAGGGGTCCTACGAGCAGTACTTC
TRBV27	TRBD1	TRBJ2-7	NA	14	CASSLQGVSYEQYF	TGTGCCAGCAGTTTACAGGGGGTTTCCTACGAGCAGTACTTC
TRBV5-1	TRBD2	TRBJ2-3	NA	15	CASSLGTSGVDTQYF	TGCGCCAGCAGCTTGGGGACTAGCGGGGTAGATACGCAGTATTTT
TRBV29-1	NA	TRBJ1-1	once	12	CSVEDQNTEAFF	TGCAGCGTTGAAGATCAGAACACTGAAGCTTTCTTT
TRBV28	NA	TRBJ1-2	NA	13	CASSSRGYRGYTF	TGTGCCAGCAGTTCAAGGGGGTACCGTGGCTACACCTTC
TRBV29-1	TRBD1	TRBJ2-7	once	14	CSVEESRGRAEQYF	TGCAGCGTTGAAGAGTCCAGGGGGCGCGCCGAGCAGTACTTC
TRBV2	TRBD2	TRBJ2-1	NA	14	CASSEARRGDEQFF	TGTGCCAGCAGTGAAGCGCGGCGGGGGGATGAGCAGTTCTTC
TRBV7-2	NA	TRBJ2-3	NA	17	CASSFLGTTGTRDTQYF	TGTGCCAGCAGCTTTTTGGGTACGACGGGGACTCGGGATACGCAGTATTTT
TRBV11-2	NA	TRBJ2-7	NA	13	CASSLEAAYEQYF	TGTGCCAGCAGCTTAGAGGCAGCCTACGAGCAGTACTTC